The entry below describes one TCR beta chain. The sample comes from a study of blood T cell repertoires in COVID-19. Original handling: Scientists estimated how many nucleated cells there were by amplifying reference gene primers. The repertoire was sequenced with immunoSEQ multiplex PCR; TCRdb's copy has only in-frame clones and lacks some. V, J and clone size were drawn from that table, and D and trimming were deduced from the DNA. This sample has around 230,000 clones, with 70% to 90% found just once. Participants were aged roughly 18 to 100 years from approximately 25 US areas. Assignments of participants to cohorts depended upon their own reported clinical history. Germline loops: CDR1 SGHDN, CDR2 FVKESK. The CDR3 totals 14 residues. V lost 3 bases and J lost 2, with 10 bases in between.

The J gene is TRBJ1-1, the V gene TRBV14, with D uncertain. The sample taken for sequencing was PBMCs or T cells enriched from blood (not recorded which). The clonotype originates from a woman between 35 and 50 years old with acute COVID-19. The CDR3 nucleotides read TGTGCCAGCAGCCAGGAGCTTGGAAACACTGAAGCTTTCTTT. As protein: CASSQELGNTEAFF.